The T cell receptor beta chain under discussion was sequenced for a study of CD8 T cells in Susac syndrome. General study results and limits: The study conceded that its TCR sequencing and HLA analysis involved relatively few individuals.

In blood CD8+ and CD4+ T cells, TCR beta underwent sequencing. The control group consisted of healthy donors matched for age and sex. The CD8+ and CD4+ T cells were isolated magnetically using a negative isolation approach, whereas the TEMRA cells were enriched by FACS. CDR3 size: 13 residues. V shed 7 bases and J shed 2 bases, with 12 bases lying between them. Germline V lookup: CDR1 MDHEN, CDR2 SYDVKM. On this clonotype itself: The antigen is undetermined.

It was with random hexamers that 0.5 to 1 ug RNA was reverse transcribed. Using its own MiXCR run on the immunoSEQ multiplex PCR reads, TCRdb lists one record per CDR3 protein. The sample carries some 170,000 distinct CDR3 sequences, 85% to 95% recorded once. J is TRBJ2-7 and V is TRBV28; D unresolved. The sample consisted of CD4+ T cells from PBMCs. The origin of this receptor is a human donor in good health. This CDR3 reads CASTTGSAYEQYF. In DNA, the CDR3 is TGTGCCAGCACGACCGGATCGGCCTACGAGCAGTACTTC.